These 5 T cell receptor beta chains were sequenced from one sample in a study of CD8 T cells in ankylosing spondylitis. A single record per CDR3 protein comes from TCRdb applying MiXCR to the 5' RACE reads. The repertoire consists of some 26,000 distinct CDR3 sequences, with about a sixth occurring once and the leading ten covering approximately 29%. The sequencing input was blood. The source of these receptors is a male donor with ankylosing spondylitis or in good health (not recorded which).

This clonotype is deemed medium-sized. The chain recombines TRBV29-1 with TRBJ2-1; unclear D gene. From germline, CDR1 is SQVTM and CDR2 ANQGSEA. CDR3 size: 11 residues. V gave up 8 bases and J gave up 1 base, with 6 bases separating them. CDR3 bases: TGCAGCCTCGGGTCCTACAATGAGCAGTTCTTC. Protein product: CSLGSYNEQFF.

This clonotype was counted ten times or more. This chain's CDR3 is CSAKGTSGDTQYF. The CDR3 region has the DNA TGCAGTGCTAAGGGGACTAGCGGAGATACGCAGTATTTT. J is TRBJ2-3 and V is TRBV20-1, with 11 bases fitting TRBD2. The CDR3 runs to 13 residues. V lost 4 bases to trimming and J lost 5 bases; unmatched junction nucleotides: 2. Germline values: CDR1 DFQATT, CDR2 SNEGSKA (reference sequence).

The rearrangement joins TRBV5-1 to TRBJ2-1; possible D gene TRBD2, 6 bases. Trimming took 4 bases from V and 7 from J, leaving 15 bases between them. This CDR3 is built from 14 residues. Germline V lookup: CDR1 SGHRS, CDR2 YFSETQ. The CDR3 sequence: CASSLGGNRNEQFF. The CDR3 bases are TGCGCCAGCAGCCTTGGCGGGAATAGGAATGAGCAGTTCTTC.

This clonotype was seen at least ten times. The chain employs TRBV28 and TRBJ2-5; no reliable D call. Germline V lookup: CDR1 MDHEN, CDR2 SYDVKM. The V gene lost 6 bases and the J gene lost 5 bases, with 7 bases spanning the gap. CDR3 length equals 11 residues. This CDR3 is CASRVGETQYF. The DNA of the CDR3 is TGTGCCAGCAGGGTGGGCGAGACCCAGTACTTC.

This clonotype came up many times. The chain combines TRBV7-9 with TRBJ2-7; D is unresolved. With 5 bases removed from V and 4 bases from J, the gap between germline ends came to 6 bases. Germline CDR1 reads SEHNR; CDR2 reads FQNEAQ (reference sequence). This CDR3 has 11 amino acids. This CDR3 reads CASSRAYEQYF. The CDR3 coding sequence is TGTGCCAGCAGCCGAGCTTACGAGCAGTACTTC.